This TCR beta chain was profiled in a study of blood T cells in healthy people across ages. Alongside a J-beta primer mix, a sample-barcoded 5' primer served in a second PCR lasting about 7 to 12 cycles. From the 5' RACE reads, TCRdb called clonotypes with MiXCR, one entry per CDR3 protein. The data hold about a million distinct CDR3 sequences, with roughly 51% observed a single time. The germline V and J ends were trimmed by 3 bases and 1 base, with 15 bases remaining between them. CDR1 and CDR2 from the germline V gene are MDHEN and SYDVKM. The CDR3 totals 16 residues. The sequencing input was blood. V and J are TRBV28 and TRBJ1-1, with a weak D call TRBD1 (5 bases). The receptor's source is a woman in her fifties or sixties in good health. Here the CDR3 reads CASSFEGAGENTEAFF. CDR3 DNA sequence: TGTGCCAGCAGTTTCGAAGGGGCCGGGGAGAACACTGAAGCTTTCTTT.